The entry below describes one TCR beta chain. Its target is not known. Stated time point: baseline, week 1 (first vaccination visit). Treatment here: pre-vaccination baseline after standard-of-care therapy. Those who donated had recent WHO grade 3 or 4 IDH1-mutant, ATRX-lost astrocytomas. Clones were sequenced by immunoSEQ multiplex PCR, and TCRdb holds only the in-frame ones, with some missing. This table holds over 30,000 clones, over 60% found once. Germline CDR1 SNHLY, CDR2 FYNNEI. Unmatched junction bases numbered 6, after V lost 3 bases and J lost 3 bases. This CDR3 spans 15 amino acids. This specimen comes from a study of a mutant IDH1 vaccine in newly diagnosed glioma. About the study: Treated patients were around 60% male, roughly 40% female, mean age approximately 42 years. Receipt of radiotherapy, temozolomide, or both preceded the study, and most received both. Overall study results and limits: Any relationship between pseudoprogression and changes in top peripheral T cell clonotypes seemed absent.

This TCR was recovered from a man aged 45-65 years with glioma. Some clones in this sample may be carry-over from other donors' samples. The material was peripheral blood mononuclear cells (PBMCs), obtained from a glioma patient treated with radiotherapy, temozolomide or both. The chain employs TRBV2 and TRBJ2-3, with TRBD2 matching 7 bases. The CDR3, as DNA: TGTGCCAGCAGTGAGCAGGGACTAAAAACAGATACGCAGTATTTT. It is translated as CASSEQGLKTDTQYF.